Presented here are 21 T cell receptor beta chains from one specimen sequenced in a study of T cell responses to AZD1222 COVID-19 vaccine. Method: immunoSEQ multiplex PCR; TCRdb's copy keeps in-frame clones and lacks some. The table records around 210,000 clones, approximately 94% of them present only once. Sample: peripheral blood, taken 28 days after the second dose of the MenACWY control vaccine. All receptors derive from an adult who received the MenACWY meningococcal vaccine as a control.

The chain has TRBV29-1 and TRBJ2-3; 11 bases map to TRBD2. Trimming took 5 bases from V and 3 from J; bases not matched to a gene: 7. This CDR3 has 15 residues. CDR1 and CDR2 (germline): SQVTM, ANQGSEA. CDR3 sequence (DNA): TGCAGCGTTCAAACACTAGCGGGGGAAACAGATACGCAGTATTTT. It specifies CSVQTLAGETDTQYF.

DNA of the CDR3: TGTGCCTGGAGTCAGGGGGGGGCAGAGGGCTACACCTTC. Amino acids: CAWSQGGAEGYTF. The J gene is TRBJ1-2, the V gene TRBV30; 7 nucleotides line up with TRBD1. Germline trimming cut 2 bases from V and 8 bases from J; bases unmatched to any gene: 8. Germline lookup yields CDR1 GTSNPN and CDR2 SVGIG (reference sequence). CDR3 size: 13 residues.

The chain is built from TRBV25-1 and TRBJ2-5; D is unclear. V lost 4 bases and J 5 bases, leaving 11 bases between the germline ends. Germline CDR1 is MGHDK and CDR2 is SYGVNS. This CDR3 spans 13 amino acids. The CDR3: CASSAAPRETQYF. CDR3 sequence (DNA): TGTGCCAGCAGTGCCGCCCCTAGGGAGACCCAGTACTTC.

CDR3 region: CAWSISEKLFF. The DNA for the CDR3 is TGTGCCTGGAGTATTTCTGAAAAACTGTTTTTT. The gene calls are TRBV30 and TRBJ1-4, with D unresolved. Per the germline V gene, CDR1 is GTSNPN and CDR2 is SVGIG (reference sequence). The CDR3 spans 11 residues. V lost 2 bases and J lost 7, with 5 bases in between. Variable domain in full (rest from reference TRBV30 and TRBJ1-4): SQTIHQWPATLVQPVGSPLSLECTVEGTSNPNLYWYRQAAGRGLQLLFYSVGIGQISSEVPQNLSASRPQDRQFILSSKKLLLSDSGFYLCAWSISEKLFFGSGTQLSVL.

In its sample, this clone was seen once. The J gene is TRBJ1-1, the V gene TRBV4-1; D is perhaps TRBD1 (5 bases). V was trimmed by 3 bases and J by 1 base, leaving 9 bases between them. Looked up from germline, CDR1 is MGHRA and CDR2 is YSYEKL. This CDR3 spans 14 amino acids. The CDR3 is CASSHRGGNTEAFF. CDR3 nucleotide sequence: TGCGCCAGCAGCCATCGGGGGGGGAACACTGAAGCTTTCTTT.

The chain employs TRBV4-1 and TRBJ1-1; D perhaps matches TRBD1 (5 bases). Germline assignment: CDR1 MGHRA and CDR2 YSYEKL. Trimming pared 0 bases from V and 4 bases from J, leaving 12 bases between. CDR3 size: 15 residues. CDR3 sequence (DNA): TGCGCCAGCAGCCAAGATCGCGGGGCTAGCACTGAAGCTTTCTTT. Translating gives CASSQDRGASTEAFF.

The CDR3 DNA reads as TGTGCCAGCAGCGTAGGAGGGATTAATCAGCCCCAGCATTTT. This encodes CASSVGGINQPQHF. This sequence joins TRBV9 and TRBJ1-5; no clear D. Germline V gives CDR1 SGDLS, CDR2 YYNGEE. Trimming shortened V by 0 bases and J by 4 bases, and 8 bases separated the two germline ends. The CDR3 length is 14 residues.

The CDR3 bases are TGTGCCAGCAGCTCGACGGGGGAGGATGGGCAAGAGACCCAGTACTTC. Protein: CASSSTGEDGQETQYF. The J gene is TRBJ2-5, the V gene TRBV11-2; possibly TRBD2 for D (6 bases). V lost 4 bases and J 2 bases, leaving 17 bases between the germline ends. Germline-derived CDR1 and CDR2 are SGHAT and FQNNGV. The CDR3 has 16 amino acids.

The rearrangement joins TRBV7-2 to TRBJ1-4; no definite D call. The germline V gene encodes CDR1 SGHTA and CDR2 FQGNSA. Trimming left V 3 bases short and J 3 bases short, with 8 bases between. The CDR3 length is 14 residues. The chain's CDR3 is CASSFNGANEKLFF. CDR3 nucleotides: TGTGCCAGCAGCTTTAATGGAGCTAATGAAAAACTGTTTTTT.

The chain couples TRBV14 to TRBJ2-7; 7 nucleotides align to TRBD2. The CDR3 sequence is 13 residues long. The germline V gene has CDR1 SGHDN and CDR2 FVKESK. V dropped 6 bases and J dropped 3; count of bases not matched to a gene: 5. The CDR3 protein is CASSLLAGYEQYF. In DNA, the CDR3 is TGTGCCAGCAGTCTATTAGCGGGCTACGAGCAGTACTTC.

V usage is TRBV4-1 and J usage is TRBJ1-4, with D unresolved. Looked up from germline, CDR1 is MGHRA and CDR2 is YSYEKL. V was cut by 4 bases and J by 5 bases, with 14 bases left in between. CDR3 length: 15 residues. CDR3 nucleotides: TGCGCCAGCAGCCTCCCGGAAGTCCCAAATGAAAAACTGTTTTTT. It is translated as CASSLPEVPNEKLFF.

This chain connects TRBV7-8 to TRBJ2-3; TRBD1 agrees at 8 bases. After removal of 5 bases from V and 4 bases from J, the junction contained 11 bases not matched to a gene. CDR1 SGHVS and CDR2 FQNEAQ come from the germline V gene. The CDR3 totals 16 residues. The CDR3, as DNA: TGTGCCAGCAGCGCCCGGGACAGGATGGTGGCAGATACGCAGTATTTT. Encoded protein: CASSARDRMVADTQYF.

This chain uses TRBV2 with TRBJ2-7, with 8 bases matching TRBD1. This CDR3 has 18 amino acids. From germline, CDR1 is SNHLY and CDR2 FYNNEI. Trimming took 4 bases from V and 0 from J; bases not matched to a gene: 14. The CDR3 sequence: CASSGLGRGRGSSYEQYF. Written as DNA, the CDR3 is TGTGCCAGCAGTGGGTTGGGCAGGGGGCGAGGAAGCTCCTACGAGCAGTACTTC.

This clone was recorded once. This CDR3 reads CASTRSGANVLTF. CDR3 nucleotide sequence: TGTGCCAGCACCCGCTCTGGGGCCAACGTCCTGACTTTC. The chain joins TRBV7-8 to TRBJ2-6; D remains ambiguous. CDR1 is SGHVS, CDR2 FQNEAQ, per germline. The CDR3 consists of 13 residues. The ends were cut back, 7 bases at V and 0 bases at J, with 4 bases in the middle.

The V call is TRBV9, the J call TRBJ2-2; weak D call: TRBD2 (5 bases). This CDR3 comprises 14 residues. V was pared by 0 bases and J by 6 bases, with 9 bases between. From germline, CDR1 is SGDLS and CDR2 YYNGEE. DNA for the CDR3: TGTGCCAGCAGCGTAGCTTCCGGGGCCGGGGAGCTGTTTTTT. This encodes CASSVASGAGELFF.

This sequence joins TRBV4-3 and TRBJ1-1; possible D gene TRBD1, 5 bases. V gave up 1 base and J gave up 10 bases, with 7 bases separating them. The CDR3 spans 11 residues. Germline V gene lookup returns CDR1 LGHNA and CDR2 YSLEER. This CDR3 reads CASSQAGRAFF. CDR3 sequence (DNA): TGCGCCAGCAGCCAAGCAGGGAGAGCTTTCTTT.

A single count supports this clone. The chain has TRBV5-1 and TRBJ2-5; 7 bases map to TRBD1. The germline V gene encodes CDR1 SGHRS and CDR2 YFSETQ. The V gene end was trimmed by 4 bases and the J gene end by 3 bases; junction bases not matched to a gene: 6. This CDR3 is 14 amino acids long. The CDR3 DNA is TGCGCCAGCAGCGCCGGGACAGAAGAAGAGACCCAGTACTTC. Its translation is CASSAGTEEETQYF.

V and J are TRBV4-3 and TRBJ1-4, with D perhaps TRBD1 (6 bases). The CDR3 runs to 17 residues. Germline assignment: CDR1 LGHNA and CDR2 YSLEER. Trimming cost V 0 bases and J 5 bases, with 16 bases left between them. In DNA, the CDR3 is TGCGCCAGCAGCCAAGATCTCGCGGGACAAGGGAATGAAAAACTGTTTTTT. This sequence encodes CASSQDLAGQGNEKLFF.

This clone came up once. The rearrangement joins TRBV2 to TRBJ1-2; D not resolved. Trimming removed 6 bases from V and 8 bases from J, with 7 bases in between. This CDR3 region has 10 residues. Germline loops: CDR1 SNHLY, CDR2 FYNNEI. In DNA form, the CDR3 reads TGTGCCAGCAGGGTGGGCGGCTACACCTTC. Its protein product is CASRVGGYTF.

The gene calls are TRBV6-2 or TRBV6-3 and TRBJ2-7; the match to TRBD2 covers 8 bases. The CDR3 sequence is 16 residues long. Unmatched junction bases numbered 16, after V lost 6 bases and J lost 6 bases. Germline V gives CDR1 MNHEY, CDR2 SVGEGT. The CDR3 DNA reads TGTGCCAGCAGCCCCGGGATGGGGCTAGCGGGTCGCGAGCAGTACTTC. Its translation is CASSPGMGLAGREQYF.

A single count supports this clone. The V gene is TRBV27, the J gene TRBJ2-1; TRBD1 or TRBD2 may be the D gene (5 bases each). The CDR3 extends over 14 amino acids. Germline assignment: CDR1 MNHEY and CDR2 SMNVEV (reference sequence). V lost 1 base and J 5 bases, leaving 9 bases between the germline ends. DNA for the CDR3: TGTGCCAGCAGTTTATGGGGGAGAGACAATGAGCAGTTCTTC. Its protein is CASSLWGRDNEQFF.